This TCR beta chain originates from a study of regulatory T cells in long-lasting Graves disease (dated by TCRdb to the early 2020s). Concerning the study at large: Persistent Graves' disease was defined as persistently positive TSH receptor autoantibodies together with antithyroid drug treatment for over 5 years. This study used TCR sequencing and RNA sequencing of peripheral blood to compare persistent Graves' disease patients against newly diagnosed Graves' disease patients. The study was registered as a clinical trial and conducted in China. A total of around 35 samples underwent TCR sequencing: about 13 from persistent and 20 from newly diagnosed Graves' disease patients. Antithyroid drugs had been taken for about 9.7 years on average by persistent Graves' disease patients in the clinical cohort. Overall study outcomes, separate from this receptor: Preferential use of TRBV28, TRBJ1-2 and TRBJ2-5 was observed in persistent disease, whereas TRBV20-1 and TRBJ2-1 were favored in newly diagnosed disease. Because the primary lesion, thyroid tissue, could not be accessed, the study looked at peripheral blood alone. Sequencing and analysis were limited to the TCR beta chain. Lower TCR Shannon entropy and fewer highly expanded clones were observed in persistent Graves' disease patients than in newly diagnosed patients, which suggested clonal expansion. The authors acknowledged the small sample size as a limitation that may reduce accuracy. Persistent patients shared more public clonotypes among themselves (2,741) than newly diagnosed patients did (approximately 970).

The library was produced with multiplex PCR. Sequencing instrument: Illumina HiSeq 4000. CDR3 regions were amplified by Arm-PCR with iRepertoire HTBI primers to construct TCR beta libraries. PCR products were gel purified before sequencing. The authors' pipeline ran thus. A total of roughly 65 TRBV and 14 TRBJ segments were identified across samples and were used for gene usage analysis of CDR3 amino acid clonotypes. COPE and FqMerger were used to merge filtered high-quality paired reads into contigs. BLAST was used to align contigs to the IMGT TRBV, TRBD and TRBJ reference genes, and CDR3 was defined following IMGT. Clonotypes above 0.1% frequency were classified as highly expanded clones. Shannon entropy was used to measure repertoire diversity, and the Gini coefficient was used to measure V-J evenness. Clonotypes shared by more than one individual were considered public. TCRdb reworked the public reads: Q25 trimming with fastp, MiXCR clone assembly, productive beta chains retained. A single entry per CDR3 protein holds the most common genes and DNA from its merged rows. The V and J calls and clone size are TCRdb's, not the authors'. For this sample there are 400,000 to 500,000 distinct CDR3 sequences; about 21% appear just once. The ten largest clonotypes hold about 13% of the sample.

The sample's time point, from its label and the paper: persistent/refractory GD, antithyroid drugs over 5 years with positive TRAb. RNA was extracted from PBMCs in TRIzol for both TCR sequencing and RNA sequencing. The diagnosis of Graves' disease was made according to American Thyroid Association guidelines. Recruitment of patients was carried out at an endocrinology department in Xi'an, China. Each patient gave 7.5 to 10 milliliters of peripheral blood, collected in an EDTA anticoagulant tube. PBMCs were isolated by Ficoll Paque Plus density gradient separation without further T cell sorting. An Agilent 2100 Bioanalyzer and agarose gel were used to assess RNA quality, and a NanoDrop 2000 was used to measure RNA concentration. This clonotype was seen ten or more times. The antigen it binds to is not known. Qualities for individual bases were not recorded, and no much larger clone is one base off.

The CDR3 measures 15 amino acids from cysteine to phenylalanine. Only the CDR3 region is kept as DNA, spanning 45 bases read in frame from base 1. CDR1 and CDR2 are drawn from the germline V gene: SNHLY, FYNNEI. V loses 4 bases of germline sequence and J loses 4 bases, and the interval between the two ends is 16 bases. This sequence uses TRBV2 and TRBJ1-1; no D segment can be confidently identified. Source: peripheral blood mononuclear cells (PBMCs), taken when the disease was refractory, from a patient treated with antithyroid drugs. The TCR sequence derives from a female donor with Graves disease. CDR3 loop: CASSAVGGIGTEAFF. The DNA reads TGTGCCAGCAGTGCCGTCGGAGGGATCGGCACTGAAGCTTTCTTT.